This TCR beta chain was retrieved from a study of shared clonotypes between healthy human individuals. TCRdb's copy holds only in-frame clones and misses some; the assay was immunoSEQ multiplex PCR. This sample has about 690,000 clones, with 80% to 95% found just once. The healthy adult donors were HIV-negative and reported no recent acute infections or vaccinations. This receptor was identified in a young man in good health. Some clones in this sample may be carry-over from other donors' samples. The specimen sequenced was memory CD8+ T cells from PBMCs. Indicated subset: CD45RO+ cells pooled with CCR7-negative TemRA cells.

CDR3 DNA sequence: TGTGCCAGCAGCCCCGGAGGGGTACATACTGAAGCTTTCTTT. Its protein product is CASSPGGVHTEAFF. The rearrangement uses TRBV7-9 and TRBJ1-1; D perhaps matches TRBD1 (5 bases). Deletions cut 5 bases from V and 5 bases from J, with 15 bases between. This CDR3 has 14 amino acids. From germline, CDR1 is SEHNR and CDR2 FQNEAQ (reference sequence).